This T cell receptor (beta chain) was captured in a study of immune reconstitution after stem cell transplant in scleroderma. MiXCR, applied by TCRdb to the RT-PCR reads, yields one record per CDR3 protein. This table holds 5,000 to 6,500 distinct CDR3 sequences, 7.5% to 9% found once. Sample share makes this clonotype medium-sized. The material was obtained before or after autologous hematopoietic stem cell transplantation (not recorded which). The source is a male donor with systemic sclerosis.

The CDR3, as DNA: TGTGCCAGCAGTGGTGGTAAGGGTGAGCAGTTCTTC. This encodes CASSGGKGEQFF. The V gene is TRBV5-4, the J gene TRBJ2-1, with unresolved D. Germline assignment: CDR1 SGHNT and CDR2 YYREEE (reference sequence). V lost 5 bases and J 9 bases, leaving 12 bases between the germline ends. The CDR3 contains 12 residues.